A selection of T cell receptor beta chains follows, all from one sample in a study of blood T cell repertoires in COVID-19. The data were produced by immunoSEQ multiplex PCR, yet TCRdb's version contains in-frame clones alone and is incomplete. The sample holds tens of thousands of clones; about 86% are singletons and the top ten take more than 10%. Sequenced material: peripheral blood. These receptors were obtained from a human donor in a cohort sampled during active COVID-19. CDR3s include the opening cysteine and the closing phenylalanine or tryptophan. The D gene is left open where the match is weak. Size values are once, few and many counts, or a class for expanded clones, and some rows have none.

size,D,J,V,CDR3,DNA
.,.,TRBJ2-1,TRBV3-1/TRBV3-2,CASSRELSKSSYNEQFF,TGTGCCAGCAGCCGAGAACTGAGCAAAAGCTCCTACAATGAGCAGTTCTTC
.,.,TRBJ1-5,TRBV24-1,CATSDSTLKTGIIQPQHF,TGTGCCACCAGTGATTCGACCCTAAAAACAGGGATAATTCAGCCCCAGCATTTT
.,TRBD1,TRBJ2-7,TRBV6-5,CASSPGTGSYEQYF,TGTGCCAGCAGTCCGGGGACAGGATCCTACGAGCAGTACTTC
.,.,TRBJ2-7,TRBV5-6,CASSLISEWSEQYF,TGTGCCAGCAGCTTGATTTCTGAGTGGAGCGAGCAGTACTTC
.,.,TRBJ2-7,TRBV5-6,CASSSTGLSSYEQYF,TGTGCCAGCAGCTCCACAGGGTTAAGCTCCTACGAGCAGTACTTC
.,.,TRBJ1-2,TRBV5-1,CASSLALSADRYGYTF,TGCGCCAGCAGCTTAGCTTTATCGGCAGACAGATATGGCTACACCTTC
.,.,TRBJ1-2,TRBV28,CASGPPRSYGYTF,TGTGCCAGCGGGCCACCTCGATCATATGGCTACACCTTC
once,TRBD1,TRBJ2-3,TRBV7-3,CASSLMGQHTDTQYF,TGTGCCAGCAGCTTAATGGGACAGCACACAGATACGCAGTATTTT
.,.,TRBJ1-1,TRBV5-6,CASSLGRDTEAFF,TGTGCCAGCAGCTTGGGGAGGGACACTGAAGCTTTCTTT
once,.,TRBJ1-4,TRBV5-1,CASSLAAGGNEKLFF,TGCGCCAGCAGCTTGGCGGCGGGGGGAAATGAAAAACTGTTTTTT
.,TRBD1,TRBJ1-4,TRBV3-1/TRBV3-2,CASSHGTGTEKLFF,TGTGCCAGCAGCCACGGGACAGGGACTGAAAAACTGTTTTTT
few,.,TRBJ2-7,TRBV15,CATAGTPLSEQYF,TGTGCCACAGCAGGGACTCCCTTAAGCGAGCAGTACTTC
.,.,TRBJ1-5,TRBV27,CASTAGAQPQHF,TGTGCCAGCACCGCAGGGGCCCAGCCCCAGCATTTT
.,TRBD2,TRBJ2-7,TRBV13,CASSPTSGGWYEQYF,TGTGCCAGCAGCCCGACTAGCGGGGGGTGGTACGAGCAGTACTTC
.,.,TRBJ2-7,TRBV4-3,CASSQDLGHKLPYEQYF,TGCGCCAGCAGCCAAGATCTGGGACACAAGCTCCCCTACGAGCAGTACTTC
.,.,TRBJ1-5,TRBV21-1,CASSKGGDRGKYSNQPQHF,TGTGCCAGCAGCAAAGGAGGCGACAGGGGGAAATATAGCAATCAGCCCCAGCATTTT
.,TRBD1,TRBJ1-1,TRBV9,CASSPPGQLTVAFF,TGTGCCAGCAGCCCCCCGGGACAGTTAACGGTCGCTTTCTTT
.,.,TRBJ2-3,TRBV5-6,CASSLEEGFSNTQYF,TGTGCCAGCAGCTTGGAGGAGGGTTTTTCTAATACGCAGTATTTT
.,TRBD1,TRBJ2-7,TRBV7-6,CASGELTGGNEQYF,TGTGCCAGCGGCGAATTGACAGGGGGCAACGAGCAGTACTTC
.,.,TRBJ2-5,TRBV19,CASSISSTLSPGQGTQYF,TGTGCCAGTAGTATATCGTCAACCTTAAGCCCGGGCCAGGGGACCCAGTACTTC
.,TRBD2,TRBJ2-1,TRBV6-6,CASSRAGGSYNEQFF,TGTGCCAGCAGCCGAGCGGGAGGCTCCTACAATGAGCAGTTCTTC
.,TRBD1,TRBJ1-2,TRBV28,CASLRQGARVKDYGYTF,TGTGCCAGCCTACGACAGGGGGCGAGGGTGAAGGACTATGGCTACACCTTC
.,TRBD2,TRBJ2-5,TRBV3-1/TRBV3-2,CASSLLRLAGGGGETQYF,TGTGCCAGCAGCCTCCTACGACTAGCGGGAGGGGGCGGCGAGACCCAGTACTTC